The entry below gives a single T cell receptor beta chain sequence along with its context. This specimen comes from a study of Ad26.COV2.S vaccination and SARS-CoV-2 variants. CDR3 size: 14 residues. Germline V CDR1 and CDR2: SGHNT, YYREEE (reference sequence). V trimming: 1 base; J trimming: 7 bases; junction bases outside the gene matches: 7. Only in-frame clones appear in the TCRdb table, and some are missing; sequencing was by immunoSEQ multiplex PCR. This sample carries roughly 420,000 clones, 88% of them seen once, and the ten largest clones take roughly 4%. Treatment specified: some 20 received Ad26.COV2.S at low or high dose, single or two shots; roughly five received placebo; per-sample allocation not given. Day 63 after the first injection of vaccine or placebo was the sampling time.

V gene TRBV5-4 combines with J gene TRBJ2-5; 7 nucleotides agree with TRBD1. This receptor was taken from a person between 18 and 60 years old who received the Ad26.COV2.S COVID-19 vaccine or a placebo. The material sequenced was peripheral blood, taken in a trial of Ad26.COV2.S vaccine versus placebo. CDR3 protein: CASSLNRGIGTQYF. In nucleotides, the CDR3 is TGTGCCAGCAGCTTGAACAGGGGAATTGGGACCCAGTACTTC.